Listed here are 5 T cell receptor beta chains from one sample, sequenced in a study of blood T cell repertoires in COVID-19. The protocol was immunoSEQ multiplex PCR, while the TCRdb copy is restricted to in-frame clones and leaves out a portion. The sample shows around 150,000 clones, around 80% of them seen only once. The specimen sequenced was PBMCs or T cells enriched from blood (not recorded which). The receptors derive from a middle-aged man who had recovered from COVID-19.

This chain uses TRBV27 with TRBJ2-7; 7 bases agree with TRBD1. J gave up 2 bases and V 5 bases, and 6 bases lay outside the gene matches. Germline-derived CDR1 and CDR2 are MNHEY and SMNVEV (reference sequence). The CDR3 length is 14 residues. The CDR3 DNA reads as TGTGCCAGCAGTCCACGACAGGGACCCTACGAGCAGTACTTC. Translated, it gives CASSPRQGPYEQYF.

The chain carries TRBV5-1 and TRBJ2-1; 9 nucleotides match TRBD1. Germline CDR1 reads SGHRS; CDR2 reads YFSETQ. The CDR3 runs to 12 residues. Trimming took 4 bases from V and 9 from J; bases not matched to a gene: 2. Here the CDR3 DNA reads TGCGCCAGCAGCGGGGACAGGGTTGAGCAGTTCTTC. It codes for CASSGDRVEQFF.

The rearrangement links TRBV6-5 to TRBJ1-1, with D maybe TRBD1 (5 bases). The CDR3 consists of 16 residues. Germline assignment: CDR1 MNHEY and CDR2 SVGAGI. Deletions cut 2 bases from V and 1 base from J, with 14 bases between. The CDR3 DNA sequence: TGTGCCAGCAGTTACCTTTACGGGGGAGCGAACACTGAAGCTTTCTTT. The encoded protein is CASSYLYGGANTEAFF.

The rearrangement links TRBV12-3 or TRBV12-4 to TRBJ1-5; no reliable D call. Trimming cost V 4 bases and J 9 bases, with 7 bases left between them. CDR3 length: 11 residues. CDR3 sequence reads: CASSSRGPQHF. CDR3 in DNA: TGTGCCAGCAGTTCCCGGGGGCCCCAGCATTTT.

CDR3 bases: TGTGCCTGGAGTGGAGGGTTTACTCAGCCCCAGCATTTT. Protein: CAWSGGFTQPQHF. The V and J genes are TRBV30 and TRBJ1-5; the D is unclear. Germline-derived CDR1 and CDR2 are GTSNPN and SVGIG (reference sequence). The V end lost 1 base, the J end lost 6 bases, and 10 bases lay between the germline ends. The CDR3 totals 13 residues.